Listed below are T cell receptor beta chains from one sample, sequenced in a study of blood T cell repertoires in COVID-19. Assay: immunoSEQ multiplex PCR; the TCRdb copy retains only in-frame clones and omits some. This repertoire shows 150,000 to 200,000 clones, around 90% found once; its top ten account for 1.6%. Sequenced: peripheral blood. These receptors were collected from a woman in her 50s with acute or convalescent COVID-19. Each CDR3 is given with its conserved first and last residue.

TRBJ2-2 | TRBV19 | CASSTGGNTGELFF
TRBJ1-1 | TRBV7-9 | CASSLWGDPNTEAFF
TRBJ1-4 | TRBV9 | CASSGTVGEKLFF
TRBJ2-5 | TRBV5-1 | CASSRVMEETQYF
TRBJ2-5 | TRBV9 | CASSPGPGEETQYF
TRBJ1-4 | TRBV23-1 | CASRPRTSWNEKLFF
TRBJ1-1 | TRBV6-2/TRBV6-3 | CASSYSSPGQGAEAFF
TRBJ2-1 | TRBV3-1/TRBV3-2 | CATLGSGSAYNEQFF
TRBJ1-5 | TRBV3-1/TRBV3-2 | CASSGTGNQPQHF
TRBJ2-2 | TRBV3-1/TRBV3-2 | CASSQVGQGATGELFF
TRBJ1-3 | TRBV4-2 | CASSYGTEKAGNTIYF
TRBJ2-7 | TRBV7-2 | CASSPSGGASGDEQYF
TRBJ2-3 | TRBV7-3 | CASSFQGGGPDTQYF
TRBJ2-6 | TRBV9 | CASGTAGANVLTF
TRBJ2-1 | TRBV11-3 | CASSLGGAAPGFF
TRBJ1-2 | TRBV5-4 | CASSLAQEVGYTF
TRBJ1-1 | TRBV6-5 | CASSYSTLRTEAFF
TRBJ1-2 | TRBV9 | CASSVVSRLNYGYTF
TRBJ1-2 | TRBV19 | CASSMRGNYGYTF
TRBJ2-1 | TRBV4-3 | CASSQEVGSGGLNEQFF
TRBJ1-1 | TRBV29-1 | CSAHRQGSSEAFF
NA | TRBV7-2 | CASSLPRGSNQPQYF
TRBJ1-6 | TRBV25-1 | CASSEGSGMGSYNSPLHF
TRBJ2-6 | TRBV4-1 | CASSQVRTLSGANVLTF
TRBJ1-1 | TRBV2 | CASNSDRNTEAFF
TRBJ1-6 | TRBV4-3 | CASSRDRGRSPLHF
TRBJ2-7 | TRBV6-2/TRBV6-3 | CASSLPGQHYEQYF